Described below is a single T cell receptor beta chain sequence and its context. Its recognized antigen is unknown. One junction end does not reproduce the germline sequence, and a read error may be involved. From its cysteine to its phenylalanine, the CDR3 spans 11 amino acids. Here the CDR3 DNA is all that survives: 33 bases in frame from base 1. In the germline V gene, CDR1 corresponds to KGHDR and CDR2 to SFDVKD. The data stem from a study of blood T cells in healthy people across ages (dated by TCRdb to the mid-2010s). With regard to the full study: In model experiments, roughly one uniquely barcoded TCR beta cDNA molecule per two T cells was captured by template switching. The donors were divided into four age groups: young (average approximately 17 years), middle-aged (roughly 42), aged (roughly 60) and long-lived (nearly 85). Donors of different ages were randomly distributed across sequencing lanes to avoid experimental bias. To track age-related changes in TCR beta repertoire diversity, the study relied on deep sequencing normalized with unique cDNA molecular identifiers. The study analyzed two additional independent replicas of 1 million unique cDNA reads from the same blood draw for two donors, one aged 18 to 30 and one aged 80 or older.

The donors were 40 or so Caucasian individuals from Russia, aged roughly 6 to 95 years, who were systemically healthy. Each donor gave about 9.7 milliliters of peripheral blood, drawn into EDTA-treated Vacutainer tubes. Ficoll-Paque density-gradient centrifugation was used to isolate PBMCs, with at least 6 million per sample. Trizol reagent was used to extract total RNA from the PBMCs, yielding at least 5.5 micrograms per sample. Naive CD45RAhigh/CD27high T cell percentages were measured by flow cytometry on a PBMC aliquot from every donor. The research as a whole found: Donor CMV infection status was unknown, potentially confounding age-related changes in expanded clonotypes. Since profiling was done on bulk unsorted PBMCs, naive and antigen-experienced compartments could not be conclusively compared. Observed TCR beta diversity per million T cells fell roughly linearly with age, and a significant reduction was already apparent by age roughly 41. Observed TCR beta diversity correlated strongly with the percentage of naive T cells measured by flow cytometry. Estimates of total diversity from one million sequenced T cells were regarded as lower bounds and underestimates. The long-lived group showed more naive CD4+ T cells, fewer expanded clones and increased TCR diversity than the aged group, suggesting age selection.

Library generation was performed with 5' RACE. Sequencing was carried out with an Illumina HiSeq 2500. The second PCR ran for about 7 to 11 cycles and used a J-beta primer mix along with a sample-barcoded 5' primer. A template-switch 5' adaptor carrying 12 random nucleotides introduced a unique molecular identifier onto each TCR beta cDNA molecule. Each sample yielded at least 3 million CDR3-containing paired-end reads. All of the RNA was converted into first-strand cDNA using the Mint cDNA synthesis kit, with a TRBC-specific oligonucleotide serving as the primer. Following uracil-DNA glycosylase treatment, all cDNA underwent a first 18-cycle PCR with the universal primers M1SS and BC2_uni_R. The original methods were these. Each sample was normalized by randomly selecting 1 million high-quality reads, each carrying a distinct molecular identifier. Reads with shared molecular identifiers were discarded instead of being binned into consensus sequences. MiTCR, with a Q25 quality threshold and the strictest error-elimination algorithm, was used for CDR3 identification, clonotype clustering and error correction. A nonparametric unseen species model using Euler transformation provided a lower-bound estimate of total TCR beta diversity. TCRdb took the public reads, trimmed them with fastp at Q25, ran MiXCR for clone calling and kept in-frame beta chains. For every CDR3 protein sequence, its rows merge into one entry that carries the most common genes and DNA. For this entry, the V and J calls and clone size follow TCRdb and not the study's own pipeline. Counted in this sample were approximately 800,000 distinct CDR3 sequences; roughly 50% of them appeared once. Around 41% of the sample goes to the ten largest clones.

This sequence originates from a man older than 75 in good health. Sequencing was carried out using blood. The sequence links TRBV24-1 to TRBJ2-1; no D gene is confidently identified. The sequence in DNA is TGTACCACCAGTGGCGTCTTAGGGCAGTTCTTC. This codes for CTTSGVLGQFF.